This TCR beta chain was profiled in a study of shared clonotypes between healthy human individuals. The protocol was immunoSEQ multiplex PCR, while the TCRdb copy is restricted to in-frame clones and leaves out a portion. Of some 1 million clones listed, roughly 70% are singletons. CD4+ cell separation produced CD45RA+ naive and CD45RA-negative memory subsets. Trimming shortened V by 4 bases and J by 0 bases, and 16 bases separated the two germline ends. Looked up from germline, CDR1 is LNHDA and CDR2 is SQIVND (reference sequence). CDR3 length equals 17 residues. The sample comprised memory CD4+ T cells sorted from blood. Regarding subset: CD45RA-negative fraction. The sequence was obtained from a young man in good health. This chain links TRBV19 with TRBJ2-4; D possibly corresponds to TRBD1 (5 bases). CDR3 DNA sequence: TGTGCCAGTAGTACGCTTGGACATATCCTAGCCAAAAACATTCAGTACTTC. Amino acids: CASSTLGHILAKNIQYF.